The 26 T cell receptor beta chains below come from one sample, sequenced in a study of T cell responses to AZD1222 COVID-19 vaccine (dated by TCRdb to the early 2020s). This specimen's time point label, per the study, means: baseline before first vaccination. The method behind the library was the immunoSEQ multiplex PCR assay. Sourced from immuneACCESS, this table was stored by TCRdb with only in-frame sequences that have V and J called. A share of the clones is absent; for the studies checked, an unresolved V gene accounts for under half, and the remainder has no known explanation. This sample has 110,000 to 150,000 clones in its table, and more than 80% of those were observed once. The ten largest clones take up 1.5% to 2% of the sample. The sequences come from peripheral blood, collected on day 0 of AZD1222 vaccination. The receptors here all came from an adult in good health.

The chain employs TRBV5-1 and TRBJ1-1, with D unresolved. This CDR3 is built from 16 residues. Trimming removed 0 bases at V and 1 base at J, with 13 bases between. Germline assignment: CDR1 SGHRS and CDR2 YFSETQ. The CDR3 sequence: CASSLALGLGNTEAFF. In nucleotides, the CDR3 is TGCGCCAGCAGCTTGGCCCTTGGGTTGGGGAACACTGAAGCTTTCTTT. The whole variable domain, remainder taken from reference TRBV5-1 and TRBJ1-1, is KAGVTQTPRYLIKTRGQQVTLSCSPISGHRSVSWYQQTPGQGLQFLFEYFSETQRNKGNFPGRFSGRQFSNSRSEMNVSTLELGDSALYLCASSLALGLGNTEAFFGQGTRLTVV.

V and J are TRBV5-5 and TRBJ1-3, with D possibly matching TRBD1 (6 bases). The germline V gene has CDR1 SGHKS and CDR2 YYEKEE (reference sequence). Trimming cost V 4 bases and J 4 bases, with 15 bases left between them. This CDR3 comprises 15 residues. The DNA of the CDR3 is TGTGCCAGCAGCATCGGACAGCCCCTGGGAAACACCATATATTTT. It specifies CASSIGQPLGNTIYF.

V is TRBV7-8 and J is TRBJ1-1; D gene unclear. The CDR3 has 12 amino acids. V lost 7 bases to trimming and J lost 1 base, with 7 bases between them. The germline gives CDR1 SGHVS, CDR2 FQNEAQ. The CDR3 nucleotides read TGTGCCAGCACTTCTTCGAACACTGAAGCTTTCTTT. It encodes CASTSSNTEAFF.

This clone was recorded only once. This rearrangement joins TRBV28 to TRBJ1-5; TRBD1 might be the D (6 bases). From germline, CDR1 is MDHEN and CDR2 SYDVKM. The CDR3 covers 14 residues. The V end lost 2 bases, the J end lost 5 bases, and 10 bases lay between the germline ends. The CDR3 bases are TGTGCCAGCAGTTTAGCCAGGGGACATCAGCCCCAGCATTTT. It is translated as CASSLARGHQPQHF.

The chain recombines TRBV30 with TRBJ2-7, with TRBD1 matching over 9 bases. This CDR3 region has 12 residues. The V segment lost 7 bases and the J segment 2 bases; nucleotides outside the gene matches: 3. Germline loops: CDR1 GTSNPN, CDR2 SVGIG (reference sequence). Here the CDR3 reads CAYRGPTYEQYF. CDR3 DNA sequence: TGTGCCTACAGGGGGCCGACCTACGAGCAGTACTTC. Together with reference TRBV30 and TRBJ2-7, the CDR3 gives the full variable domain: SQTIHQWPATLVQPVGSPLSLECTVEGTSNPNLYWYRQAAGRGLQLLFYSVGIGQISSEVPQNLSASRPQDRQFILSSKKLLLSDSGFYLCAYRGPTYEQYFGPGTRLTVT.

The chain is built from TRBV30 and TRBJ1-6, with D perhaps TRBD1 (5 bases). Germline V gene data show CDR1 as GTSNPN and CDR2 as SVGIG (reference sequence). The CDR3 spans 14 residues. Trimming shortened V by 4 bases and J by 12 bases, and 19 bases separated the two germline ends. CDR3 sequence: CAWTAGSHREPLHF. CDR3 nucleotide sequence: TGTGCCTGGACAGCAGGGTCCCACCGAGAACCCCTCCACTTT.

V is TRBV2 and J is TRBJ1-1; D gene uncertain. The CDR3 extends over 13 amino acids. Per germline, CDR1 SNHLY and CDR2 FYNNEI. V was cut by 3 bases and J by 6 bases, with 11 bases left in between. CDR3 DNA: TGTGCCAGCAGTGATGGTGGTTACGCTGAAGCTTTCTTT. It encodes CASSDGGYAEAFF.

This chain connects TRBV4-1 to TRBJ1-1; tentative D call: TRBD1 (5 bases). V lost 0 bases, J lost 4 bases, and 12 bases lay in between. Germline V lookup: CDR1 MGHRA, CDR2 YSYEKL. The CDR3 is 15 residues long. The CDR3 nucleotides are TGCGCCAGCAGCCAAGAACCGGGACGCCTCACTGAAGCTTTCTTT. Its protein product is CASSQEPGRLTEAFF.

The chain recombines TRBV30 with TRBJ1-1; D ambiguous. Germline V lookup: CDR1 GTSNPN, CDR2 SVGIG (reference sequence). V dropped 2 bases and J dropped 3 bases, with 7 bases sitting between them. The CDR3 extends over 12 amino acids. CDR3 region: CAWSLRYTEAFF. The CDR3 nucleotides are TGTGCCTGGAGTCTAAGGTACACTGAAGCTTTCTTT.

The chain is built from TRBV7-6 and TRBJ2-2; no firm D call. This CDR3 region has 14 residues. CDR1 and CDR2 from the germline V gene are SGHVS and FNYEAQ. Trimming took off 5 bases at V and 5 bases at J, with 12 bases between the two ends. CDR3 protein: CASSARRTTGELFF. The CDR3 region has the DNA TGTGCCAGCAGCGCCCGAAGAACTACCGGGGAGCTGTTTTTT.

V is TRBV28 and J is TRBJ1-1, with no clear D. With 5 bases removed from V and 0 bases from J, the gap between germline ends came to 19 bases. The CDR3 has 17 amino acids. CDR1 and CDR2 (germline): MDHEN, SYDVKM. CDR3: CASSPAGLGFMNTEAFF. DNA for the CDR3: TGTGCCAGCAGTCCGGCGGGCCTGGGGTTCATGAACACTGAAGCTTTCTTT.

The rearrangement joins TRBV27 to TRBJ2-2; D possibly uses TRBD1 or TRBD2 (5 bases each). The CDR3 runs to 16 residues. CDR1 MNHEY and CDR2 SMNVEV come from the germline V gene (reference sequence). V gave up 3 bases and J gave up 0 bases, with 11 bases separating them. The CDR3 coding sequence is TGTGCCAGCAGTTTTTGGGGGACCACGAACACCGGGGAGCTGTTTTTT. Residues: CASSFWGTTNTGELFF.

This clone showed up just once. The chain recombines TRBV15 with TRBJ2-3; a possible D gene is TRBD2 (6 bases). The length of the CDR3 is 14 residues. V shed 11 bases and J shed 3 bases, with 18 bases lying between them. Per germline, CDR1 LNHNV and CDR2 YYDKDF (reference sequence). The CDR3 DNA sequence: TGTGCCGAGAGCTCTCGCGGGGTAACAGATACGCAGTATTTT. It translates to CAESSRGVTDTQYF.

The genes are TRBV15 and TRBJ1-1; D not resolved. Per the germline V gene, CDR1 is LNHNV and CDR2 is YYDKDF (reference sequence). The CDR3 runs 13 residues. Trimming removed 0 bases from V and 6 bases from J, with 8 bases in between. The CDR3 nucleotides are TGTGCCACCAGCAGAGATCTGGAGGCTGAAGCTTTCTTT. Translated: CATSRDLEAEAFF.

CDR3 loop: CASSRGQARRTGELFF. DNA of the CDR3: TGTGCCAGCAGCAGAGGACAGGCTAGACGTACCGGGGAGCTGTTTTTT. The chain carries TRBV5-6 and TRBJ2-2; 7 positions agree with TRBD1. Losses at the gene ends were 4 bases for V and 5 bases for J; bases not matched to a gene: 11. The CDR3 runs to 16 residues. Germline CDR1 SGHDT, CDR2 YYEEEE.

The chain carries TRBV20-1 and TRBJ1-2, with 7 bases that match TRBD1. CDR1 and CDR2 from the germline V gene are DFQATT and SNEGSKA (reference sequence). Trimming at V came to 8 bases and at J to 6 bases, leaving 6 bases not matched to a gene. This CDR3 contains 11 residues. CDR3 protein: CSQDRWNGYTF. As DNA, the CDR3 is TGCAGTCAGGACAGGTGGAATGGCTACACCTTC.

The rearrangement joins TRBV18 to TRBJ1-4; TRBD1 might be the D (5 bases). The CDR3 loop spans 14 amino acids. Germline V gene data show CDR1 as KGHSH and CDR2 as LQKENI. V was pared by 5 bases and J by 7 bases, with 14 bases between. The CDR3 DNA reads TGTGCCAGCTCAAGGGACCGGGAAGGTGAAAAACTGTTTTTT. Its protein product is CASSRDREGEKLFF.

The CDR3 region is CASSLRPRGNLHYGYTF. CDR3 nucleotides: TGTGCCAGCAGTTTACGGCCGAGAGGGAACCTCCACTATGGCTACACCTTC. The chain links TRBV28 to TRBJ1-2; D unresolved. CDR1 and CDR2 (germline): MDHEN, SYDVKM. The CDR3 extends over 17 amino acids. V lost 2 bases to trimming and J lost 3 bases, with 19 bases between them.

On this clone: One junction end does not reproduce the germline sequence, and a read error may be involved. The chain is built from TRBV20-1 and TRBJ1-2, with D perhaps matching TRBD1 (6 bases). Germline V lookup: CDR1 DFQATT, CDR2 SNEGSKA (reference sequence). The CDR3 sequence is 11 residues long. CDR3 region: CSARWQGRSSF. The DNA of the CDR3 is TGCAGTGCTAGATGGCAGGGGAGGTCGAGTTTC.

The chain is built from TRBV6-5 and TRBJ2-3; D unresolved. Trimming cost V 4 bases and J 0 bases, with 8 bases left between them. Germline CDR1 reads MNHEY; CDR2 reads SVGAGI. The CDR3 is 14 residues long. The CDR3 reads CASSSGGSTDTQYF. CDR3 nucleotide sequence: TGTGCCAGCAGTTCGGGTGGGAGCACAGATACGCAGTATTTT.

V is TRBV19 and J is TRBJ2-5; tentatively, D is TRBD1 (5 bases). The germline gives CDR1 LNHDA, CDR2 SQIVND (reference sequence). V lost 3 bases, J lost 5 bases, and 16 bases lay in between. The CDR3 has 15 amino acids. The CDR3 region has the DNA TGTGCCAGTAGTATCCACTCTCAGGGAAGGGAGACCCAGTACTTC. Protein sequence: CASSIHSQGRETQYF.

This chain connects TRBV6-5 to TRBJ1-2, with 12 bases matching TRBD1. Trimming removed 6 bases from V and 8 bases from J; junction bases left unmatched: 7. This CDR3 contains 14 residues. The germline CDR1 and CDR2 sequences are MNHEY and SVGAGI. The CDR3 DNA is TGTGCCAGCAGGGGGACAGGGGGCTCTTTCGGCTACACCTTC. Its protein is CASRGTGGSFGYTF.

V is TRBV30 and J is TRBJ1-1, with 8 bases matching TRBD1. The CDR3 has 14 amino acids. Germline V CDR1 and CDR2: GTSNPN, SVGIG (reference sequence). The V segment lost 4 bases and the J segment 3 bases; nucleotides outside the gene matches: 7. The CDR3: CAWTRQGRHTEAFF. The CDR3 bases are TGTGCCTGGACCCGACAGGGGAGGCACACTGAAGCTTTCTTT.

This sequence joins TRBV11-2 and TRBJ2-1, with 12 bases that match TRBD2. V lost 5 bases, J lost 5 bases, and 10 bases stayed unmatched. The CDR3 contains 17 residues. Per germline, CDR1 SGHAT and CDR2 FQNNGV. DNA of the CDR3: TGTGCCAGCAGCGTATTAACTAGCGGGGGGATAAACAATGAGCAGTTCTTC. It yields the protein CASSVLTSGGINNEQFF.

V gene TRBV4-1 combines with J gene TRBJ2-1; D unclear. The germline V gene has CDR1 MGHRA and CDR2 YSYEKL. The CDR3 consists of 16 residues. V was pared by 1 base and J by 6 bases, with 16 bases between. The CDR3 bases are TGCGCCAGCAGCCAAGCTAGGAGTAAAGGAATCAATGAGCAGTTCTTC. It specifies CASSQARSKGINEQFF.

The CDR3 spells CASSPWTANTGELFF. CDR3 sequence (DNA): TGTGCCAGTAGTCCGTGGACAGCGAACACCGGGGAGCTGTTTTTT. The chain has TRBV19 and TRBJ2-2; D may be TRBD1 (6 bases). This CDR3 is built from 15 residues. V was clipped by 5 bases and J by 0 bases, with 10 bases between them. CDR1 and CDR2 (germline): LNHDA, SQIVND (reference sequence). Looking up the rest from reference TRBV19 and TRBJ2-2 gives the full variable domain: DGGITQSPKYLFRKEGQNVTLSCEQNLNHDAMYWYRQDPGQGLRLIYYSQIVNDFQKGDIAEGYSVSREKKESFPLTVTSAQKNPTAFYLCASSPWTANTGELFFGEGSRLTVL.